This TCR beta chain is from a study of blood T cell repertoires in COVID-19 (dated by TCRdb to between 2020 and 2021). Background on the whole study: The collaborator samples originated in the United States, Italy and Spain and spanned the acute and convalescent phases of COVID-19. Sample metadata almost always included a de-identified subject ID, COVID-19 status, age in years and sex. A freely available public database, intended as a resource for researchers studying the immune response to SARS-CoV-2, is where the repertoires were released. Deeply sampled blood TCRbeta repertoires from subjects exposed to, actively infected with, or recovered from COVID-19 were included in the dataset. The prospective study material was composed of cDNA or gDNA derived from T cells, B-cell-depleted T cells, or PBMCs. Where available, HLA class I and class II types were obtained from metadata supplied by the sample provider rather than from assay-based typing. The samples were drawn from two sources: the first 160 participants of the ongoing ImmuneRACE study, and 950 to 1,500 subjects contributed by 6 global collaborators.

The immunoSEQ Assay, a bias-controlled multiplex PCR, was used to amplify TCRbeta CDR3 regions from genomic DNA. The study's processing was this. The number of nucleated cells in each sample was estimated by amplification of reference gene primers within the assay. To quantify the absolute abundance of each unique TCRbeta CDR3 rearrangement, sequence reads were collapsed and filtered. For each sample, productive Simpson clonality was calculated as the square root of Simpson's diversity index across productive rearrangements. TCRdb holds this immuneACCESS table with in-frame rearrangements only. Some clones are missing; in checked studies, unresolved V genes explain under half, and the rest has no known cause. V, J and clone size were drawn from that table, and D and trimming were deduced from the DNA. The sample has roughly 180,000 clones on record, around 90% of them singletons. The ten largest make up around 2% of the sample.

Deletion took 3 bases off V and 0 bases off J, with a span of 13 bases between the germline ends. The germline V gene (reference sequence) provides CDR1 LNHDA and CDR2 SQIVND. From cysteine to phenylalanine, the CDR3 is 16 amino acids long. Here the CDR3 DNA is all that survives: 48 bases in frame from base 1. Participants in the prospective study were aged about 18 to 95 years, lived in approximately 26 United States geographic areas, and enrolled through a virtual design. Cohort assignment in the prospective study relied on participant-reported clinical history from a screening survey and a study questionnaire. Recovered participants in ImmuneRACE Cohort 3 were defined as having two consecutive negative NP/OP PCR tests, clearance from a healthcare professional, or resolution of symptoms. In the prospective study, whole blood, serum and a nasopharyngeal or oropharyngeal swab were collected from each participant by mobile phlebotomists. Prospective study participants could optionally give additional blood draws and questionnaires over an approximately 2-month period. Prospective study blood samples were shipped either frozen or at room temperature before DNA extraction.

Results and caveats for the whole study, not just this receptor: Clinical and demographic metadata were provided uncurated, with the amount varying by source and participant.

In its sample, this clone was seen a few times. Its antigen is still unknown. No much larger clonotype is one base removed from it; base qualities were not supplied. Recombination joined TRBV19 with TRBJ2-3; matching of 7 bases hints at TRBD2 as the D gene. This TCR came from a woman aged 25-40 years who had recovered from COVID-19. The sequenced sample consisted of PBMCs or T cells enriched from blood (not recorded which). The CDR3 reads as follows: CASSIRGGSSTDTQYF. The nucleotides read TGTGCCAGTAGTATTAGGGGGGGCTCTAGCACAGATACGCAGTATTTT.